This entry features one T cell receptor (beta chain) sequence. This clonotype was detected a few times. It lacks a known antigen. One base away there is no much larger clone; base qualities are not given. This specimen belongs to a study of blood T cells in healthy people across ages (dated by TCRdb to between 2014 and 2017). Looking at the study overall: In model experiments, template switching captured roughly one uniquely barcoded TCR beta cDNA molecule for every two T cells. Using deep sequencing normalized with unique cDNA molecular identifiers, the study measured how TCR beta repertoire diversity changes with age. Donors were grouped into four age groups: young (average approximately 15 years), middle-aged (39), aged (approximately 67) and long-lived (approximately 82). To avoid experimental bias, donors of different ages were randomly spread across the sequencing lanes. Using the same blood draw, the study looked at two additional independent replicas of 1 million unique cDNA reads for two donors, one aged 18 to 30 and the other aged 80 or older.

Receptors were amplified or captured by 5' RACE. This sample was sequenced with an Illumina HiSeq 2500. A second PCR of roughly 7 to 11 cycles was performed with a sample-barcoded 5' primer and a J-beta primer mix. Each TCR beta cDNA molecule received a unique molecular identifier from a template-switch 5' adaptor carrying 12 random nucleotides. At least 2.5 million CDR3-containing paired-end reads were obtained from each sample. All of the RNA was converted into first-strand cDNA using the Mint cDNA synthesis kit, with a TRBC-specific oligonucleotide serving as the primer. Following uracil-DNA glycosylase treatment, all cDNA underwent a first 18-cycle PCR with the universal primers M1SS and BC2_uni_R. The original pipeline was this. For normalization, 1 million high-quality reads were randomly selected from each sample, with every read carrying a distinct molecular identifier. Reads with shared molecular identifiers were discarded instead of being binned into consensus sequences. MiTCR, with a Q25 quality threshold and the strictest error-elimination algorithm, was used for CDR3 identification, clonotype clustering and error correction. Lower-bound total TCR beta diversity was estimated with a nonparametric unseen species model using Euler transformation. TCRdb itself trimmed the public reads at Q25 with fastp, ran MiXCR and retained productive beta chains. For every CDR3 protein sequence, its rows merge into one entry that carries the most common genes and DNA. TCRdb, not the authors, supplied the V and J calls. Present in this sample are about 1,800,000 distinct CDR3 sequences, 28% of which were seen just once. Roughly 8.2% of the sample rests with the top ten.

Donors were about 36 systemically healthy Caucasian individuals from Russia aged 6 to 90 years. Each donor gave about 9.2 milliliters of peripheral blood, drawn into EDTA-treated Vacutainer tubes. Ficoll-Paque density-gradient centrifugation was used to isolate PBMCs, with at least 7 million per sample. Total RNA, at least 6 micrograms per sample, was extracted from PBMCs with Trizol reagent. The percentages of naive CD45RAhigh/CD27high T cells were determined by flow cytometry on a PBMC aliquot from every donor. The paper as a whole reports these results and caveats: A strong correlation was found between observed TCR beta diversity and the percentage of naive T cells measured by flow cytometry. Bulk unsorted PBMC profiling prevented conclusive comparison of naive and antigen-experienced compartments. Observed TCR beta diversity per million T cells fell roughly linearly with age, and a significant reduction was already apparent by age around 40. Because donor CMV infection status was unknown, age-related changes in expanded clonotypes were potentially confounded. Estimates of total diversity based on one million sequenced T cells were considered lower bounds and underestimates. Compared with the aged group, the long-lived group had more naive CD4+ T cells, fewer expanded clones and increased TCR diversity, a pattern suggesting age selection.

CDR1 and CDR2 (SGDLS, YYNGEE) derive from the germline V gene. From the cysteine up to the phenylalanine, the CDR3 has a length of 16 residues. Only the CDR3 part of the read is kept: 48 bases, read in frame from the first base. V and J lose 0 bases and 0 bases, and a span of 12 bases separates them. Sequenced material: blood. The sequence derives from a woman younger than 45 in good health. The V and J segments used are TRBV9 and TRBJ1-2; the D gene identity is not certain. The CDR3 loop reads CASSVGSGRANYGYTF. The nucleotide sequence is given as TGTGCCAGCAGCGTAGGAAGCGGTCGGGCTAACTATGGCTACACCTTC.